The sequence of this TCR beta chain was determined in a study of shared clonotypes between healthy human individuals. Findings and caveats of the study: Since donors were few, the genetic and exposure-history diversity represented was limited. The study sampled only blood, and tissue repertoires likely differ.

Sorted-subset replicate PCR reactions were performed with around 200 ng DNA, corresponding to roughly 27,000 T cell genomes. Sequencing used immunoSEQ multiplex PCR; TCRdb keeps in-frame clones, though not all of them. Here the sample spans 80,000 to 100,000 clones, 68% being singletons. In regard to this clone: Its matching antigen is unknown.

CDR1 and CDR2 from the germline V gene are MNHEY and SMNVEV (reference sequence). Trimming left V 7 bases short and J 5 bases short, with 7 bases between. CDR3 length equals 11 residues. Each of the donors was a healthy adult who was HIV-negative and had not had a recent acute infection or vaccination. This receptor was taken from a man aged 25-40 years in good health. Sequenced input: memory CD8+ T cells sorted from blood. Subset defined: CD45RO+ cells pooled with CCR7-negative TemRA cells. V usage is TRBV27 and J usage is TRBJ2-3; D uncertain. Here the CDR3 reads CASTAEDTQYF. CDR3 nucleotides: TGTGCCAGCACTGCGGAAGATACGCAGTATTTT.